The T cell receptor beta chain under discussion was sequenced for a study of blood T cells in healthy people across ages. Study information: About one barcoded beta molecule per two T cells was captured by template switching.

PBMCs numbering at least 7 million were isolated per sample. Samples each had at least 6 micrograms of total RNA extracted. CDR1 ENHRY and CDR2 SYGVKD come from the germline V gene. This CDR3 has 15 residues. V was clipped by 2 bases and J by 1 base, with 9 bases between them. A J-beta primer mix and a sample-barcoded 5' primer were used in a second PCR of roughly 6 to 11 cycles. The template-switch adaptor, which had 12 random nucleotides, put a tag on each cDNA molecule. TCRdb independently ran MiXCR on the 5' RACE reads; one entry per CDR3 protein. The sample carries about 1.4 million distinct CDR3 sequences, 59% recorded once.

Material: blood. This chain joins TRBV10-3 and TRBJ2-1; D may match TRBD1 or TRBD2 (6 bases each). The TCR was taken from a man aged 18 to 30 in good health. The DNA for the CDR3 is TGTGCCATCAGTGAGGGGGGGCCGTCCTACAATGAGCAGTTCTTC. It specifies CAISEGGPSYNEQFF.